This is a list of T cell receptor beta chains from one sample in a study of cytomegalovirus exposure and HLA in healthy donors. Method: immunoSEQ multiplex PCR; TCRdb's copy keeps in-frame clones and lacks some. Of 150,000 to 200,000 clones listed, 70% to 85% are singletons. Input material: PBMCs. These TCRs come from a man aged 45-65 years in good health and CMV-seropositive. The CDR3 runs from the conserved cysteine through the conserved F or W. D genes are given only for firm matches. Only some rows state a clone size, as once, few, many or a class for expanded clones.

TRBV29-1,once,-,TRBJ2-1,CSVQVGLSDNEQFF,TGCAGCGTCCAGGTAGGACTAAGCGACAATGAGCAGTTCTTC
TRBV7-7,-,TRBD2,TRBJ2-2,CASSLRLAGEGNTGELFF,TGTGCTAGCAGCTTAAGACTAGCGGGAGAAGGGAACACCGGGGAGCTGTTTTTT
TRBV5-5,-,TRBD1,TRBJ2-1,CASNILGQGSYNEQFF,TGTGCCAGCAACATACTGGGACAGGGATCCTACAATGAGCAGTTCTTC
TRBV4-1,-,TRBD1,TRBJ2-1,CASSIRTGVEFSSYNEQFF,TGCGCCAGCAGCATTAGGACAGGGGTAGAGTTTAGTTCCTACAATGAGCAGTTCTTC
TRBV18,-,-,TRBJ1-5,CASSYRDNQPQHF,TGTGCCAGCTCATACAGGGATAATCAGCCCCAGCATTTT
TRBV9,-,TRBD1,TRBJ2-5,CASSVGSGGLGETQYF,TGTGCCAGCAGCGTAGGCTCAGGGGGCTTGGGAGAGACCCAGTACTTC
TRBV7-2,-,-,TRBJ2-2,CASSLASPGELFF,TGTGCCAGCAGCTTGGCTAGCCCCGGGGAGCTGTTTTTT
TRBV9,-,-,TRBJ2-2,CASSVRYTGELFF,TGTGCCAGCAGCGTCAGATACACCGGGGAGCTGTTTTTT
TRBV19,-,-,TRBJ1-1,CASSSQGSTEAFF,TGTGCCAGTAGTTCTCAGGGGAGCACTGAAGCTTTCTTT
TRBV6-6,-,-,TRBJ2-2,CASSYSGGPNTGELFF,TGTGCCAGCAGTTACTCGGGGGGACCGAACACCGGGGAGCTGTTTTTT
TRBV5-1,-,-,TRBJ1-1,CASSLGTDKNTEAFF,TGCGCCAGCAGCTTGGGGACAGATAAAAACACTGAAGCTTTCTTT
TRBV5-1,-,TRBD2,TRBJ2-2,CASSRTRVTGELFF,TGCGCCAGCAGTCGGACTAGAGTCACCGGGGAGCTGTTTTTT
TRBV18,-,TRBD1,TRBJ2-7,CASSSGTGPRKYF,TGTGCCAGCTCATCCGGGACAGGGCCACGAAAGTACTTC
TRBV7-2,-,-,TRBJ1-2,CASSLAGRQPYGYTF,TGTGCCAGCAGCTTAGCGGGTCGACAGCCTTATGGCTACACCTTC
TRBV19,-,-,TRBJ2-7,CASSNQGYEQYF,TGTGCCAGTAGTAACCAGGGGTACGAGCAGTACTTC
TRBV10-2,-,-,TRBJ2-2,CASGRTANTGELFF,TGCGCCAGCGGGCGGACTGCGAACACCGGGGAGCTGTTTTTT
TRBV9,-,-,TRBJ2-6,CASSVGSSGANVLTF,TGTGCCAGCAGCGTAGGGAGCTCTGGGGCCAACGTCCTGACTTTC
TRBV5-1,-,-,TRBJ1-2,CASSLDRDYGYTF,TGCGCCAGCAGCTTGGACAGGGACTATGGCTACACCTTC
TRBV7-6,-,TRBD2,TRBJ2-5,CASSLAASGGGETQYF,TGTGCCAGCAGCCTGGCGGCTAGCGGGGGGGGAGAGACCCAGTACTTC
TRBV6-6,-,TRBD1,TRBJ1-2,CASSGGGTGDGYTF,TGTGCCAGCAGTGGGGGGGGGACAGGGGATGGCTACACCTTC
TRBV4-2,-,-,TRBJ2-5,CASTKGTLGETQYF,TGTGCCAGCACCAAGGGGACATTGGGGGAGACCCAGTACTTC
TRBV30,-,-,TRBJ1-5,CAWSSGNQPQHF,TGTGCCTGGAGTTCAGGGAATCAGCCCCAGCATTTT
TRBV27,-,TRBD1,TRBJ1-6,CASSFRGPGSPLHF,TGTGCCAGCAGTTTCAGGGGGCCGGGTTCACCCCTCCACTTT
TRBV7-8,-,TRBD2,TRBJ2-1,CASSLKGGGLVLSSYNEQFF,TGTGCCAGCAGCTTAAAAGGCGGGGGGCTTGTCCTGAGCTCCTACAATGAGCAGTTCTTC
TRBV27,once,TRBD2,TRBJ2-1,CASSFLTGGKQFF,TGTGCCAGCAGTTTCCTTACGGGGGGAAAGCAGTTCTTC
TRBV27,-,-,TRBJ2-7,CAGSLGPGTHEQYF,TGTGCCGGCAGTTTGGGACCGGGGACTCACGAGCAGTACTTC
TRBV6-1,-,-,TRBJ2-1,CASSGLTIPNEQFF,TGTGCCAGCTCAGGACTAACAATTCCCAATGAGCAGTTCTTC
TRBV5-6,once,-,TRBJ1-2,CASSYLTSYGYTF,TGTGCCAGCAGCTACCTGACTTCCTATGGCTACACCTTC
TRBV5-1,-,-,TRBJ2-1,CASSPTVTLGNEQFF,TGCGCCAGCAGCCCCACGGTCACCCTCGGGAATGAGCAGTTCTTC
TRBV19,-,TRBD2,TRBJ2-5,CASSIGTSGVQETQYF,TGTGCCAGTAGTATAGGGACTAGCGGGGTCCAAGAGACCCAGTACTTC
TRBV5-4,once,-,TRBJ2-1,CASSRRQSYNEQFF,TGTGCCAGCAGCCGCAGACAGAGCTACAATGAGCAGTTCTTC
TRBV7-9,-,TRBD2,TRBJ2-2,CASRAGGSTGELFF,TGTGCCAGCAGGGCGGGAGGGAGCACCGGGGAGCTGTTTTTT
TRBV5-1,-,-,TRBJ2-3,CASSLDYADTQYF,TGCGCCAGCAGCTTGGATTACGCGGATACGCAGTATTTT
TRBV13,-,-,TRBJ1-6,CASSLGGGGSPLHF,TGTGCCAGCAGCTTAGGAGGGGGTGGCTCACCCCTCCACTTT
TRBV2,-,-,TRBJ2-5,CASSPDTAVETQYF,TGTGCCAGCAGCCCGGACACCGCCGTAGAGACCCAGTACTTC
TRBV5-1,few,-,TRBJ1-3,CASSLGAVTTGNTIYF,TGCGCCAGCAGCTTGGGGGCAGTAACGACTGGAAACACCATATATTTT
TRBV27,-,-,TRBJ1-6,CASSVSSWEGSNSPLHF,TGTGCCAGCAGTGTTTCGTCGTGGGAGGGATCAAATTCACCCCTCCACTTT
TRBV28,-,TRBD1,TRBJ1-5,CASRGTGERNQPQHF,TGTGCCAGCAGGGGAACAGGGGAGCGCAATCAGCCCCAGCATTTT
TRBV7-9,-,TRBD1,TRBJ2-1,CASRFGTGASSYNEQFF,TGTGCCAGCAGGTTCGGGACAGGGGCGAGCTCCTACAATGAGCAGTTCTTC
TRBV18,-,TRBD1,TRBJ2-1,CASSPRDRNRGLIGEQFF,TGTGCCAGCTCACCACGGGACCGGAACAGGGGGCTTATCGGGGAGCAGTTCTTC
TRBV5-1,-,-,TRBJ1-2,CASSFRVGVGGYTF,TGCGCCAGCAGCTTCAGGGTAGGTGTCGGAGGCTACACCTTC
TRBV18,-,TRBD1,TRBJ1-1,CASSPVEGQGATEAFF,TGTGCCAGCTCACCAGTAGAAGGGCAGGGGGCCACTGAAGCTTTCTTT